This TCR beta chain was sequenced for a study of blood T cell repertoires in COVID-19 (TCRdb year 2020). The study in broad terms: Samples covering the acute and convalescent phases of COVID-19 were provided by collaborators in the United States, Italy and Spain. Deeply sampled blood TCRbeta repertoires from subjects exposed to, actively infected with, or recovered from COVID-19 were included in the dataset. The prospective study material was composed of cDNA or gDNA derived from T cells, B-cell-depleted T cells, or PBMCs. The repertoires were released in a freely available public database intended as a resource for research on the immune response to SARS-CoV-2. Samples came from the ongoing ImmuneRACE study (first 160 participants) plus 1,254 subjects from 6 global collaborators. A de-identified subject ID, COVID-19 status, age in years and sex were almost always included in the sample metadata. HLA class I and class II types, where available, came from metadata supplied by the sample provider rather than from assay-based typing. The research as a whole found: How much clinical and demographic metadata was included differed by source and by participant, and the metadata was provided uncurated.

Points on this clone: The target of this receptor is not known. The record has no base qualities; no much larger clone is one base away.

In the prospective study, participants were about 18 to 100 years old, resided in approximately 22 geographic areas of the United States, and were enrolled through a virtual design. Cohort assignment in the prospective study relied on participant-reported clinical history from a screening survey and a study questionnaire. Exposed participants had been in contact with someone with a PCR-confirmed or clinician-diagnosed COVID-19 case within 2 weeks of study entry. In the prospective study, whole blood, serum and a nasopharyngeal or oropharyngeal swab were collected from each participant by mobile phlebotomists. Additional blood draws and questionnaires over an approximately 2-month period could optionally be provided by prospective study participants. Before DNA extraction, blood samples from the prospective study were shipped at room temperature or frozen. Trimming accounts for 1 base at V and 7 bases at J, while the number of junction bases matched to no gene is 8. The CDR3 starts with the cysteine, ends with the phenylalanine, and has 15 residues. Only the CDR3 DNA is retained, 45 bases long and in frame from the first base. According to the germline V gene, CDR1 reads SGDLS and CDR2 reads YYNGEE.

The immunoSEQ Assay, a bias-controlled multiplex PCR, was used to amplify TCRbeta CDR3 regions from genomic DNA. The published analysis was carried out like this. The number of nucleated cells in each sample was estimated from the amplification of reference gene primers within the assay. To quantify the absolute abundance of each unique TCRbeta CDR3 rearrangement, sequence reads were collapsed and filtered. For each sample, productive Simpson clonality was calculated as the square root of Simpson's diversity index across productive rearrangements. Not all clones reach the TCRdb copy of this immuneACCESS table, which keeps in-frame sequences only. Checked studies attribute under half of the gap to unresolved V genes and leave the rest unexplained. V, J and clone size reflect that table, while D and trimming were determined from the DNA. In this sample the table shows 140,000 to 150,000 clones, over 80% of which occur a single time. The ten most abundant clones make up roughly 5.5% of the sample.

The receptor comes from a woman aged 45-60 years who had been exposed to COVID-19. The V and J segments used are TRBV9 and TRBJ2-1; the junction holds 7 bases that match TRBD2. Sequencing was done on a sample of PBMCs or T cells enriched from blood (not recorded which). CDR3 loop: CASSVRGETGNEQFF. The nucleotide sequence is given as TGTGCCAGCAGCGTACGGGGGGAAACGGGGAATGAGCAGTTCTTC.